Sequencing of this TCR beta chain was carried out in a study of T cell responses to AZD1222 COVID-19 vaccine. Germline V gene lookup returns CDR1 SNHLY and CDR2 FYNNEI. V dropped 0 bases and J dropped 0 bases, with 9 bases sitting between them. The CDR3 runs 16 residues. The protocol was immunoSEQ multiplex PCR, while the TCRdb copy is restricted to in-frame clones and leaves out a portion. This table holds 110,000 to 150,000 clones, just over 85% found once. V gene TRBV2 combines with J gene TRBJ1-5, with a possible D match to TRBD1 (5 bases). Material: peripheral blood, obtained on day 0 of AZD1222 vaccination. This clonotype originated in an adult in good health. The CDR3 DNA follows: TGTGCCAGCAGTGAAGCGTTAACAGGTAGCAATCAGCCCCAGCATTTT. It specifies CASSEALTGSNQPQHF.